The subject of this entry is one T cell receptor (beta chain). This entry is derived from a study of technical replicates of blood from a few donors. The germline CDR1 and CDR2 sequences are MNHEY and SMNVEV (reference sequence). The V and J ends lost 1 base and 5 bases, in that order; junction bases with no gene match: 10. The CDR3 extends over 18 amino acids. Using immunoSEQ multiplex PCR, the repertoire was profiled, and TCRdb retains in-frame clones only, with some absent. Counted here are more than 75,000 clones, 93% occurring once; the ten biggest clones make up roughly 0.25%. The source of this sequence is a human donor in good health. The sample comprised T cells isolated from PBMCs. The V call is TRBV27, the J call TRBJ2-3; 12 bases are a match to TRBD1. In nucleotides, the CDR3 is TGTGCCAGCAGTTTATGGACCCCGGGACAGGGGGCGGGAGATACGCAGTATTTT. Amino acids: CASSLWTPGQGAGDTQYF.